This T cell receptor (beta chain) was recorded in a study of naive and memory T cell subsets. This clonotype was detected ten times or more. CD45RA-CD27- cells were effector memory; CD45RA+CD27- cells were EMRA. The beta constant-region primer was an equimolar mix of two oligonucleotides covering TRBC1 and TRBC2. Ligation attached a single-stranded oligonucleotide with a 12-nucleotide UMI and the SP2 primer to the cDNA 3' end. TCRdb itself ran the UMI-ligation and nested PCR reads through MiXCR, one entry per CDR3 protein. The sample holds roughly 31,000 distinct CDR3 sequences; approximately 12% are singletons and the top ten take approximately 19%. This CDR3 spans 17 amino acids. Per the germline V gene, CDR1 is LNHNV and CDR2 is YYDKDF (reference sequence). V lost 5 bases to trimming and J lost 3 bases, with 20 bases between them.

This chain joins TRBV15 and TRBJ1-5; D not resolved. Material: effector memory CD4+ T cells from blood. Stated subset: effector memory, CD45RA- CD27-. The sequence was collected from a human donor in good health. The CDR3 DNA reads as TGTGCCACCAGCCTCCAAGAAGGACGGTGGGACAATCAGCCCCAGCATTTT. It codes for CATSLQEGRWDNQPQHF. The variable domain in full, completed from reference TRBV15 and TRBJ1-5, reads DAMVIQNPRYQVTQFGKPVTLSCSQTLNHNVMYWYQQKSSQAPKLLFHYYDKDFNNEADTPDNFQSRRPNTSFCFLDIRSPGLGDTAMYLCATSLQEGRWDNQPQHFGDGTRLSIL.